This TCR beta chain was recovered during a study of OX40 agonist ivuxolimab in advanced cancers. As for the study more broadly: Ivuxolimab was an agonistic, fully human IgG2 monoclonal antibody directed against OX40 (CD134), a costimulatory receptor. In the dose-escalation cohort, more than 75% of patients were male, and the mean age was roughly 60 years, with a range of about 23 to 85. Partial responses were achieved by three dose-escalation patients, of whom one had hepatocellular carcinoma and two had cutaneous melanoma. The purpose of peripheral TCRbeta sequencing was to test whether ivuxolimab changed TCR sequence diversity and led to clonal T-cell expansion. Patients were allowed to have had prior anti-PD-1, anti-PD-L1 or anti-CTLA-4 therapy, and roughly 40% of the dose-escalation patients had previously received checkpoint inhibitors. Intravenous ivuxolimab was administered to patients every 2 weeks at six dose levels: 0.01, 0.1, 0.3, 1.5, 3 and 10 mg/kg. The paper covers the monotherapy dose-escalation part of the phase I ivuxolimab trial, which included N = 52 patients. Of the roughly 51 patients in dose escalation, 19 had hepatocellular carcinoma, about 15 had melanoma, 9 had renal cell carcinoma and 9 had head and neck cancer.

Points the paper makes about the study in general: In partial responders in the 0.1-3.0 mg/kg groups, normalized peripheral clonal expansion was found to be among the lowest, especially among CD8+ T cells. The antigen specificity of the peripheral T cells that underwent clonal expansion was not determined. Low levels of normalized T-cell clonal expansion were also seen in some nonresponding patients. After ivuxolimab, more expanded clones were found on average in CD8+ T cells than in CD4+ T cells. Clonal expansion of both CD4+ and CD8+ blood T cells was observed from baseline to week 6 at doses 0.1 to 3.0 mg/kg.

Here V drops 4 bases and J drops 5 bases, and the junction holds 13 bases not matched to any gene. Inclusive of the bounding cysteine and phenylalanine, the CDR3 is 16 residues long. Only the CDR3 DNA stays, 48 bases, in frame from base 1. CDR1 MNHEY and CDR2 SVGAGI are derived from the germline V gene. The trial excluded patients who had a history of autoimmune disease or were on systemic immunosuppression. Peripheral blood for TCR sequencing was collected from all dose cohorts at baseline, on cycle 4 day 1, and on cycle 7 day 1. The samples were taken from a phase I, first-in-human, multicenter, open-label dose-escalation trial of ivuxolimab. Adults with locally advanced or metastatic melanoma, renal cell, hepatocellular, or head and neck squamous cell carcinoma were enrolled in the trial. Before TCR sequencing, CD4+ T cells and CD8+ T cells from peripheral blood were sorted into separate populations.

About this clone: This receptor's antigen is unknown. No clone much larger than this one lies a single base away; base qualities are absent.

To sequence the TCRbeta CDR3 region, genomic DNA was isolated from the sorted cells. The immunoSEQ Assay was used to sequence the TCRbeta CDR3 regions. Sourced from immuneACCESS, this table was stored by TCRdb with only in-frame sequences that have V and J called. A share of the clones is absent; for the studies checked, an unresolved V gene accounts for under half, and the remainder has no known explanation. The sample table contains about 48,000 clones; only one count was recorded for about 85% of them. In total, the top ten clones hold 9% to 10% of the sample. The sequence was obtained from an adult with an advanced solid tumor such as melanoma, head and neck, liver or kidney cancer. The starting material was CD4+ or CD8+ T cells sorted from blood, obtained in a trial of the OX40 agonist ivuxolimab. The sequence is built from TRBV6-5 and TRBJ1-2, with 7 junctional bases fitting TRBD1. The CDR3 protein sequence reads: CASSSRTGAAIYGYTF. The nucleotide sequence is given as TGTGCCAGCAGTTCCCGGACAGGCGCAGCTATATATGGCTACACCTTC.